This TCR beta chain was captured in a study of blood T cell repertoires in COVID-19 (dated by TCRdb to 2020 to 2021). In the study overall: Collaborator samples came from the United States, Italy and Spain and covered acute and convalescent phases of COVID-19. The samples were drawn from two sources: the first 160 participants of the ongoing ImmuneRACE study, and 1,200 or so subjects contributed by 6 global collaborators. HLA class I and class II types, where available, came from metadata supplied by the sample provider rather than from assay-based typing. The material from the prospective study consisted of cDNA or gDNA derived from T cells, B-cell-depleted T cells, or PBMCs. A de-identified subject ID, COVID-19 status, age in years and sex were almost always included in the sample metadata. Subjects who had been exposed to COVID-19, were actively infected with it, or had recovered from it provided the deeply sampled blood TCRbeta repertoires that made up the dataset. The repertoires were made available in a free public database intended to serve as a resource for research on the immune response to SARS-CoV-2.

TCRbeta CDR3 regions were amplified from genomic DNA by means of the immunoSEQ Assay, a bias-controlled multiplex PCR. In the original analysis: The number of nucleated cells in each sample was estimated from the amplification of reference gene primers within the assay. To quantify the absolute abundance of each unique TCRbeta CDR3 rearrangement, sequence reads were collapsed and filtered. For each sample, productive Simpson clonality was calculated as the square root of Simpson's diversity index across productive rearrangements. This immuneACCESS table, as held by TCRdb, lists in-frame sequences with V and J called but not all clones. Of the missing ones, under half trace to an unresolved V gene in checked studies; the others have no known cause. The DNA was the basis for D and trimming; V, J and clone size are from that table. The sample profile shows hundreds of thousands of clones; roughly 90% of them were found once. The ten largest make up approximately 3% of the sample.

Concerning this clone: The clone's antigen remains unknown. Base qualities are not at hand, and no much larger clone is one base apart.

The study at large found these results: Clinical and demographic metadata were provided uncurated, with the amount varying by source and participant.

One collaborating source in Seattle enrolled patients while the patients were actively infected and followed the patients over time throughout the course of disease. Each collaborating institution followed its own protocols to collect whole blood in K2EDTA tubes. Collaborator samples were shipped for TCRbeta analysis as frozen whole blood, isolated PBMCs, or DNA extracted from either sample type. Counted from cysteine to phenylalanine, this CDR3 has 12 amino acids. Of all the DNA, just the CDR3 is kept, 36 bases in frame from base 1. V is pruned by 7 bases and J by 4 bases, leaving 7 bases of the junction without a gene match. CDR1 and CDR2 are read off the germline V gene as SQVTM and ANQGSEA.

Sample: peripheral blood. The clonotype was recovered from a woman aged 25 to 39 with COVID-19, enrolled during active disease. The chain joins TRBV29-1 to TRBJ2-7; 7 bases in between match TRBD1. CDR3 region: CSARDSSYEQYF. The sequenced DNA is TGCAGCGCGAGGGACAGCTCGTACGAGCAGTACTTC.